This paragraph covers one TCR beta chain sequence. This entry is derived from a study of sequential checkpoint blockade in melanoma. Assay used: immunoSEQ multiplex PCR; TCRdb lists only in-frame clones, some missing. The data show 15,000 to 20,000 clones, with 80% to 90% seen just once and less than 40% held by the top ten. The V and J ends lost 2 bases and 3 bases respectively, with 7 bases between them. Germline CDR1 and CDR2: SGHAT and FQNNGV. This CDR3 region has 13 residues. Described treatment: randomized to nivolumab then ipilimumab (arm A) or the reverse (arm B). The sequencing here drew on CD8+ T cells sorted from blood (inferred from file names), taken from a patient given nivolumab and ipilimumab in sequence. The chain couples TRBV11-2 to TRBJ1-1; possibly TRBD1 for D (6 bases). This clonotype originated in a human donor with melanoma. For the CDR3, the DNA is TGTGCCAGCAGCTTATGGGGGCACACTGAAGCTTTCTTT. It translates to CASSLWGHTEAFF.